This TCR beta chain was captured by sequencing in a study of T cell repertoires in cytomegalovirus infection. Turning to the study itself: Shared public TCR beta signatures pointed to both CMV infection and a matching HLA type. Study outcomes and limitations: The ex vivo response was dominated by HLA-C-restricted CMV-specific TCR beta clonotypes.

Each CDR3 protein is one row after TCRdb ran MiXCR on the reads. This sample has about 300,000 distinct CDR3 sequences, with 20% to 30% found just once. The table lists this clonotype with a few counts. The antigen is unknown. Germline loops: CDR1 KGHSH, CDR2 LQKENI. The CDR3 spans 16 residues. V dropped 1 base and J dropped 4 bases, with 13 bases sitting between them. The genes are TRBV18 and TRBJ2-2; D call uncertain. The sequenced sample consisted of PBMCs. The sequence derives from a human donor in good health (CMV status not recorded). Some clones in this sample may be carry-over from other donors' samples. CDR3: CASSPRNTPGTGELFF. CDR3 DNA sequence: TGTGCCAGCTCACCACGGAACACACCCGGCACCGGGGAGCTGTTTTTT. Filled out from reference TRBV18 and TRBJ2-2, the complete variable domain reads NAGVMQNPRHLVRRRGQEARLRCSPMKGHSHVYWYRQLPEEGLKFMVYLQKENIIDESGMPKERFSAEFPKEGPSILRIQQVVRGDSAAYFCASSPRNTPGTGELFFGEGSRLTVL.